A single sample is the source of the 17 T cell receptor beta chains below, sequenced in a study of blood T cell repertoires in COVID-19. The assay was immunoSEQ multiplex PCR, and TCRdb's table has in-frame clones only and misses some. The sample lists about 310,000 clones, roughly 87% occurring once. The specimen sequenced was PBMCs or T cells enriched from blood (not recorded which). The receptors here all came from a woman aged 18-30 years who had recovered from COVID-19.

DNA of the CDR3: TGTGCCAGCAGCCGGCAAGGACAGGGGGCCAGCACTGAAGCTTTCTTT. Amino acid sequence: CASSRQGQGASTEAFF. V gene TRBV7-9 combines with J gene TRBJ1-1; 11 positions agree with TRBD1. Germline V CDR1 and CDR2: SEHNR, FQNEAQ (reference sequence). The V and J ends lost 5 bases and 4 bases, in that order; junction bases with no gene match: 9. The CDR3 is made up of 16 amino acids.

The J gene is TRBJ2-1, the V gene TRBV16, with 11 positions matching TRBD2. With V trimmed by 0 bases and J by 0 bases, 16 bases remained unmatched. The CDR3 has 22 residues. Germline V gives CDR1 KGHSY, CDR2 FQNENV. The CDR3 sequence: CASSQSSLPRLAGKSSYNEQFF. The CDR3 DNA is TGTGCCAGCAGCCAATCGAGTCTCCCCCGACTAGCGGGAAAGAGCTCCTACAATGAGCAGTTCTTC.

V gene TRBV6-6 combines with J gene TRBJ1-1; TRBD1 might be the D (5 bases). Trimming left V 4 bases short and J 1 base short, with 10 bases between. Germline CDR1 is MNHNY and CDR2 is SVGAGI (reference sequence). The length of the CDR3 is 14 residues. The CDR3: CASSWGTGNTEAFF. The CDR3 DNA follows: TGTGCCAGCAGTTGGGGAACAGGGAACACTGAAGCTTTCTTT.

The chain uses TRBV3-1 (or the pseudogene TRBV3-2) and TRBJ1-4, with 9 bases matching TRBD1. Germline assignment: CDR1 LGHDT and CDR2 YNNKEL (reference sequence). J was trimmed by 7 bases and V by 4 bases; bases with no gene match: 13. The CDR3 spans 17 residues. CDR3 coding DNA: TGTGCCAGCAGCCCGAAACTCGGGACAGGGAAATTTGAAAAACTGTTTTTT. Protein product: CASSPKLGTGKFEKLFF.

CDR3 sequence: CATQGGGYEKLFF. As DNA, the CDR3 is TGTGCCACTCAGGGGGGTGGATATGAAAAACTGTTTTTT. This chain joins TRBV10-3 and TRBJ1-4, with 7 bases lining up with TRBD1. Unmatched junction bases numbered 8, after V lost 10 bases and J lost 6 bases. The CDR3 is 13 residues long. CDR1 is ENHRY and CDR2 is SYGVKD in the germline V gene.

This chain links TRBV18 with TRBJ2-2; D might be TRBD2 (5 bases). The CDR3 consists of 16 residues. Trimming cost V 5 bases and J 1 base, with 14 bases left between them. The germline V gene has CDR1 KGHSH and CDR2 LQKENI. The CDR3 nucleotides are TGTGCCAGCTCAACCACACAAGCGGTGAACACCGGGGAGCTGTTTTTT. It specifies CASSTTQAVNTGELFF.

The chain links TRBV5-6 to TRBJ1-1; D not resolved. The CDR3 consists of 16 residues. Germline-derived CDR1 and CDR2 are SGHDT and YYEEEE. Trimming took 3 bases from V and 1 from J, leaving 16 bases between them. The CDR3 is CASSSEGTNKNTEAFF. The CDR3 region has the DNA TGTGCCAGCAGCTCGGAGGGCACCAACAAGAACACTGAAGCTTTCTTT. Based on the CDR3 plus reference TRBV5-6 and TRBJ1-1, the full variable domain is DAGVTQSPTHLIKTRGQQVTLRCSPKSGHDTVSWYQQALGQGPQFIFQYYEEEERQRGNFPDRFSGHQFPNYSSELNVNALLLGDSALYLCASSSEGTNKNTEAFFGQGTRLTVV.

The gene calls are TRBV4-2 and TRBJ1-2, with D perhaps matching TRBD1 (6 bases). V shed 0 bases and J shed 0 bases, with 8 bases lying between them. CDR3 length: 15 residues. Germline assignment: CDR1 LGHNA and CDR2 YNFKEQ. The CDR3 here is CASSQETGSNYGYTF. DNA of the CDR3: TGTGCCAGCAGCCAAGAGACAGGTTCTAACTATGGCTACACCTTC.

The rearrangement uses TRBV28 and TRBJ1-1; D gene ambiguous. With 2 bases removed from V and 13 bases from J, the gap between germline ends came to 11 bases. The germline CDR1 and CDR2 sequences are MDHEN and SYDVKM. This CDR3 is 11 amino acids long. DNA of the CDR3: TGTGCCAGCAGTTTACCGCCAGGAGGTTTCTTT. Its protein product is CASSLPPGGFF.

This clone showed up many times. The chain links TRBV27 to TRBJ2-1; maybe TRBD1 (6 bases). The CDR3 runs to 17 residues. CDR1 is MNHEY and CDR2 is SMNVEV in the germline V gene (reference sequence). The V and J ends lost 0 bases and 3 bases respectively, with 15 bases between them. The CDR3 reads CASSLSGAGGSYNEQFF. The CDR3 DNA sequence: TGTGCCAGCAGTTTATCGGGGGCTGGGGGCAGCTACAATGAGCAGTTCTTC.

The V and J genes are TRBV5-8 and TRBJ1-5; D is possibly TRBD1 (6 bases). Trimming cost V 4 bases and J 4 bases, with 21 bases left between them. The CDR3 consists of 17 residues. Germline CDR1 reads SGHTS; CDR2 reads YDEGEE. The DNA for the CDR3 is TGTGCCAGCAGCACGGGACAAGGACTTTTGGGGAATCAGCCCCAGCATTTT. Amino acids: CASSTGQGLLGNQPQHF.

The DNA for the CDR3 is TGCGCCAGCAGCCAAGATGATCTAGCGGGAGTCGGGGAGCAGTACTTC. It is translated as CASSQDDLAGVGEQYF. V is TRBV4-3 and J is TRBJ2-7; 10 bases map to TRBD2. Germline CDR1 and CDR2: LGHNA and YSLEER. The CDR3 covers 16 residues. V gave up 0 bases and J gave up 7 bases; unmatched junction bases: 9.

This clone was seen at least ten times. Here the CDR3 reads CASSRQGASGYTF. In DNA form, the CDR3 reads TGTGCCAGCAGTAGACAGGGGGCCTCTGGCTACACCTTC. This chain connects TRBV6-2 or TRBV6-3 to TRBJ1-2; TRBD1 agrees at 10 bases. Germline V gene data show CDR1 as MNHEY and CDR2 as SVGEGT. The length of the CDR3 is 13 residues. After removal of 5 bases from V and 7 bases from J, the junction contained 4 bases not matched to a gene.

CDR3 region: CASSLQGGSTEAFF. Here the CDR3 DNA reads TGTGCCAGCAGCTTACAGGGGGGCAGCACTGAAGCTTTCTTT. The rearrangement links TRBV7-3 to TRBJ1-1, with TRBD1 identical over 7 bases. V dropped 2 bases and J dropped 4; count of bases not matched to a gene: 4. The CDR3 length is 14 residues. Per the germline V gene, CDR1 is SGHTA and CDR2 is FQGTGA.

CDR3 loop: CASSSETGVEKLFF. The CDR3 DNA sequence: TGCGCCAGCAGCTCGGAGACAGGGGTGGAAAAACTGTTTTTT. V and J are TRBV5-1 and TRBJ1-4; 8 bases match TRBD1. Per germline, CDR1 SGHRS and CDR2 YFSETQ. The CDR3 has 14 residues. The junction had 6 bases not matched to a gene; V was cut back by 3 bases and J by 8 bases.

The V and J genes are TRBV29-1 and TRBJ2-5; D is possibly TRBD2 (5 bases). This CDR3 is 13 amino acids long. V lost 4 bases to trimming and J lost 2 bases, with 11 bases between them. CDR1 and CDR2 from the germline V gene are SQVTM and ANQGSEA. The DNA for the CDR3 is TGCAGCGTTGGGCCGGGAATACAAGAGACCCAGTACTTC. This codes for CSVGPGIQETQYF.

The chain combines TRBV28 with TRBJ1-2, with TRBD1 as a possible D gene (5 bases). The CDR3 has 14 amino acids. CDR1 is MDHEN and CDR2 is SYDVKM in the germline V gene. Trimming cost V 5 bases and J 3 bases, with 13 bases left between them. The CDR3 reads CASSELTGDYGYTF. The CDR3 DNA follows: TGTGCCAGCAGTGAACTGACGGGGGACTATGGCTACACCTTC.